This is a list of T cell receptor beta chains from one sample in a study of blood T cells in healthy people across ages. TCRdb independently ran MiXCR on the 5' RACE reads; one entry per CDR3 protein. The sample consists of some 1 million distinct CDR3 sequences, roughly 45% of them appearing once. The source material was blood. These receptors were obtained from a woman in her fifties or sixties in good health. Each CDR3 is given with its conserved first and last residue. The order of the fields is D gene, clone size, J gene, CDR3 length, V gene, CDR3 protein, CDR3 DNA. D genes are given only for firm matches. Only part of the rows carry a size: once, few, many, or a class if the clone is expanded.

>.|few|TRBJ2-7|14|TRBV10-3
CAISEGAGSYEQYF
TGTGCCATCAGTGAGGGGGCGGGATCCTACGAGCAGTACTTC
>.|few|TRBJ2-7|13|TRBV27
CASGIAGVYEQYF
TGTGCCAGCGGTATAGCAGGGGTCTACGAGCAGTACTTC
>.|few|TRBJ2-1|15|TRBV12-3/TRBV12-4
CASSLLGQQYNEQFF
TGTGCCAGCAGTTTACTCGGACAGCAATACAATGAGCAGTTCTTC
>.|few|TRBJ1-2|14|TRBV3-1
CASSLGGIEDGYTF
TGTGCCAGCAGCCTTGGTGGGATTGAGGATGGCTACACCTTC
>.|.|TRBJ2-7|16|TRBV15
CATSLFPDSSSYEQYF
TGTGCCACCAGCCTGTTCCCGGATTCAAGCTCCTACGAGCAGTACTTC
>TRBD2|.|TRBJ2-7|16|TRBV9
CASSPPGTSGYNEQYF
TGTGCCAGCAGCCCCCCCGGGACTAGCGGATACAATGAGCAGTACTTC
>TRBD2|few|TRBJ2-7|15|TRBV18
CASSPSGRRPDEQYF
TGTGCCAGCTCACCTAGCGGGAGACGTCCGGACGAGCAGTACTTC
>.|once|TRBJ1-1|14|TRBV7-2
CASSFIAGKGEAFF
TGTGCCAGCAGCTTTATAGCCGGGAAAGGTGAAGCTTTCTTT
>TRBD1|.|TRBJ2-7|16|TRBV4-1
CASSQDRTGEICEQYF
TGCGCCAGCAGCCAAGACCGGACAGGGGAGATCTGCGAGCAGTACTTC
>.|.|TRBJ2-1|14|TRBV7-6
CASSVVREWDEQFF
TGTGCCAGCAGCGTAGTACGGGAGTGGGATGAGCAGTTCTTC
>TRBD1|.|TRBJ2-1|16|TRBV4-2
CASSQDWRGTDYEQFF
TGTGCCAGCAGCCAAGATTGGAGAGGGACAGACTATGAGCAGTTCTTC
>TRBD1|.|TRBJ1-2|15|TRBV20-1
CSASLLQDRGQGYTF
TGCAGTGCTAGTTTACTTCAGGACAGGGGGCAAGGCTACACCTTC